Shown below are 24 T cell receptor beta chains from a single sample sequenced in a study of T-cell reconstitution after alpha-beta-depleted transplantation in children. Preparation of the TCRbeta library was carried out with unique molecular identifiers. TCRdb independently ran MiXCR on the PCR reads; one entry per CDR3 protein. Of hundreds of thousands of distinct CDR3 sequences in the sample, about 16% were seen once. Specimen: PBMCs from the stem cell graft donor, collected from the stem cell graft. The receptors were sampled from a human donor who donated a stem cell graft to a child with acute lymphoblastic leukemia.

The CDR3: CATLGGVAYEQYF. The CDR3 coding sequence is TGTGCCACCCTAGGAGGGGTTGCCTACGAGCAGTACTTC. The chain has TRBV25-1 and TRBJ2-7, with D maybe TRBD2 (6 bases). The CDR3 has 13 residues. From germline, CDR1 is MGHDK and CDR2 SYGVNS. The V gene lost 10 bases and the J gene lost 2 bases, with 15 bases spanning the gap.

This clonotype was seen only a few times. The chain joins TRBV7-9 to TRBJ2-2, with D perhaps matching TRBD1 or TRBD2 (5 bases each). Germline V gene lookup returns CDR1 SEHNR and CDR2 FQNEAQ (reference sequence). The V gene lost 11 bases and the J gene lost 0 bases, with 13 bases spanning the gap. The CDR3 consists of 14 residues. The chain's CDR3 is CAGDQASNTGELFF. The CDR3 DNA is TGTGCCGGGGACCAGGCTTCGAACACCGGGGAGCTGTTTTTT.

V and J are TRBV4-1 and TRBJ1-1; possible D gene TRBD1, 6 bases. This CDR3 comprises 15 residues. V lost 4 bases to trimming and J lost 1 base, with 13 bases between them. In germline, CDR1 is MGHRA, CDR2 YSYEKL. The CDR3 region is CASSPSETGNTEAFF. The CDR3, as DNA: TGCGCCAGCAGCCCCTCCGAGACAGGGAACACTGAAGCTTTCTTT.

This clonotype was counted between two and nine times. The V call is TRBV20-1, the J call TRBJ2-5, with 13 bases lining up with TRBD2. Germline assignment: CDR1 DFQATT and CDR2 SNEGSKA (reference sequence). Trimming took 1 base from V and 4 from J; bases not matched to a gene: 6. The CDR3 consists of 16 residues. The CDR3 protein is CSARGRTSGRGETQYF. The CDR3 DNA is TGCAGTGCTAGAGGACGGACTAGCGGGAGAGGAGAGACCCAGTACTTC.

This clonotype was recorded a few times. The CDR3 region has the DNA TGTGCCAGTAGTGCCTCTTCTGGAAACACCATATATTTT. This sequence encodes CASSASSGNTIYF. This sequence joins TRBV19 and TRBJ1-3; D not resolved. V was cut by 5 bases and J by 1 base, with 6 bases left in between. CDR3 size: 13 residues. Germline V gene sequence: CDR1 LNHDA, CDR2 SQIVND (reference sequence).

The V and J genes are TRBV12-3 or TRBV12-4 and TRBJ2-1; D ambiguous. V gave up 8 bases and J gave up 0 bases, with 17 bases separating them. The CDR3 consists of 16 residues. The CDR3 nucleotides read TGTGCCAGCTCCCTAATGGGCAGGAGCTCCTACAATGAGCAGTTCTTC. Translated: CASSLMGRSSYNEQFF.

This sequence joins TRBV27 and TRBJ1-4, with D unresolved. Germline V gives CDR1 MNHEY, CDR2 SMNVEV (reference sequence). The CDR3 is 14 amino acids. The ends were cut back, 6 bases at V and 7 bases at J, with 15 bases in the middle. CDR3 bases: TGTGCCAGCAGCCTTGCGACGGGCGGTGAAAAACTGTTTTTT. This gives the protein CASSLATGGEKLFF.

The chain couples TRBV5-1 to TRBJ2-3, with TRBD1 matching 12 bases. The CDR3 sequence is 17 residues long. Per germline, CDR1 SGHRS and CDR2 YFSETQ. Germline trimming cut 0 bases from V and 4 bases from J; bases unmatched to any gene: 6. The CDR3 loop reads CASSLVAGTGGPDTQYF. The DNA of the CDR3 is TGCGCCAGCAGCTTGGTTGCCGGGACAGGGGGCCCAGATACGCAGTATTTT.

V and J are TRBV29-1 and TRBJ1-2; D gene uncertain. V was trimmed by 0 bases and J by 6 bases, leaving 11 bases between them. Germline CDR1 is SQVTM and CDR2 is ANQGSEA. The CDR3 loop spans 13 amino acids. In nucleotides, the CDR3 is TGCAGCGTTGAAGATTTCGGGTCAAATGGCTACACCTTC. It translates to CSVEDFGSNGYTF.

This clonotype was detected many times. The chain employs TRBV27 and TRBJ2-7; possibly TRBD1 for D (5 bases). The CDR3 loop spans 14 amino acids. Germline lookup yields CDR1 MNHEY and CDR2 SMNVEV (reference sequence). Trimming removed 4 bases at V and 0 bases at J, with 10 bases between. The CDR3 here is CASSSRGSSYEQYF. Written as DNA, the CDR3 is TGTGCCAGCAGTTCTAGGGGAAGCTCCTACGAGCAGTACTTC.

V usage is TRBV20-1 and J usage is TRBJ2-5, with 14 bases that match TRBD2. Per germline, CDR1 DFQATT and CDR2 SNEGSKA (reference sequence). V lost 3 bases and J lost 5; bases outside the gene matches: 17. The CDR3 loop spans 19 amino acids. This CDR3 reads CSASVLELTSGRVEETQYF. The CDR3 bases are TGCAGTGCTAGCGTATTAGAGTTGACTAGCGGGAGGGTGGAGGAGACCCAGTACTTC.

The gene calls are TRBV5-1 and TRBJ1-1, with 7 positions matching TRBD1. Trimming cost V 7 bases and J 6 bases; bases outside gene matches: 12. Germline values: CDR1 SGHRS, CDR2 YFSETQ. CDR3 length equals 14 residues. As DNA, the CDR3 is TGCGCCAGCTCCCGCTGGGCAGGGGGGGCTGAAGCTTTCTTT. Protein sequence: CASSRWAGGAEAFF. The full variable domain, with the rest looked up from reference TRBV5-1 and TRBJ1-1, is KAGVTQTPRYLIKTRGQQVTLSCSPISGHRSVSWYQQTPGQGLQFLFEYFSETQRNKGNFPGRFSGRQFSNSRSEMNVSTLELGDSALYLCASSRWAGGAEAFFGQGTRLTVV.

This clonotype was observed a handful of times. The chain has TRBV12-3 or TRBV12-4 and TRBJ1-1; the match to TRBD1 covers 9 bases. V was pared by 5 bases and J by 5 bases, with 6 bases of the junction left unmatched. CDR3 length: 14 residues. The CDR3 DNA reads TGTGCCAGCAGTCCTCCGGACAGGGGAACTGAAGCTTTCTTT. Translating it yields CASSPPDRGTEAFF.

Comment on this clonotype: An end of the junction differs from the germline gene, which may be a read error. The rearrangement uses TRBV12-3 or TRBV12-4 and TRBJ1-5; 11 positions agree with TRBD1. The CDR3 loop spans 16 amino acids. The CDR3 loop reads CDSSLGWTGGHQPQHF. CDR3 sequence (DNA): TGTGACAGCAGTTTGGGCTGGACAGGGGGCCATCAGCCCCAGCATTTT.

In this sample, this clonotype turned up a few times. The rearrangement joins TRBV5-1 to TRBJ2-3, with 10 bases that match TRBD2. Looked up from germline, CDR1 is SGHRS and CDR2 is YFSETQ. The CDR3 has 16 amino acids. The ends lost 4 bases at V and 2 bases at J; junction bases unmatched: 7. The CDR3 sequence: CASSRTSGVLTDTQYF. For the CDR3, the DNA is TGCGCCAGCAGCCGAACTAGCGGGGTCCTCACAGATACGCAGTATTTT.

This clonotype turned up a few times. This sequence joins TRBV29-1 and TRBJ2-7, with 7 bases fitting TRBD1. V trimming: 4 bases; J trimming: 3 bases; junction bases outside the gene matches: 12. CDR1 and CDR2 from the germline V gene are SQVTM and ANQGSEA. This CDR3 has 15 amino acids. For the CDR3, the DNA is TGCAGCGTTGTTTCCTTGGACAGGAGTTTCTACGAGCAGTACTTC. Residues: CSVVSLDRSFYEQYF.

This clonotype has more than one count but fewer than ten. The V call is TRBV7-3, the J call TRBJ2-1; a weak D match, TRBD1 (5 bases). V lost 2 bases and J 6 bases, leaving 11 bases between the germline ends. Germline CDR1 reads SGHTA; CDR2 reads FQGTGA. CDR3 size: 14 residues. The CDR3 DNA reads TGTGCCAGCAGCTTATTGGGGCCAAGCAATGAGCAGTTCTTC. This sequence encodes CASSLLGPSNEQFF.

The table lists this clonotype with a few counts. The V and J genes are TRBV5-1 and TRBJ2-1, with 7 bases matching TRBD2. Trimming took 2 bases from V and 10 from J; bases not matched to a gene: 9. The CDR3 has 14 amino acids. The germline V gene has CDR1 SGHRS and CDR2 YFSETQ. The CDR3 here is CASSFGGSIGEQFF. CDR3 in DNA: TGCGCCAGCAGCTTTGGCGGGAGCATTGGGGAGCAGTTCTTC.

The sample holds a few counts of this clonotype. This rearrangement joins TRBV12-3 or TRBV12-4 to TRBJ2-6; D is uncertain. V was pared by 0 bases and J by 2 bases, with 5 bases between. There are 15 residues in the CDR3. This chain's CDR3 is CASSLARPGANVLTF. The DNA for the CDR3 is TGTGCCAGCAGTTTAGCAAGGCCTGGGGCCAACGTCCTGACTTTC.

This chain links TRBV28 with TRBJ1-1; D uncertain. Germline CDR1 and CDR2: MDHEN and SYDVKM. CDR3 length: 17 residues. V was cut by 1 base and J by 0 bases, with 15 bases left in between. The CDR3 DNA reads TGTGCCAGCAGTTTATCCCTGGCAGGAATAATGAACACTGAAGCTTTCTTT. It translates to CASSLSLAGIMNTEAFF.

This clonotype appeared a few times. The gene calls are TRBV6-1 and TRBJ2-3; 7 positions match TRBD2. The CDR3 sequence is 15 residues long. V shed 5 bases and J 2 bases; nucleotides not matched to a gene: 7. Germline CDR1 and CDR2: MNHNS and SASEGT. The CDR3 loop reads CASSPPRGDTDTQYF. CDR3 coding DNA: TGTGCCAGCAGTCCCCCCCGGGGGGACACAGATACGCAGTATTTT.

The J gene is TRBJ2-7, the V gene TRBV20-1; D is unresolved. The CDR3 is 11 residues long. The germline V and J ends were trimmed by 2 bases and 6 bases, with 8 bases remaining between them. CDR1 is DFQATT and CDR2 is SNEGSKA in the germline V gene (reference sequence). In nucleotides, the CDR3 is TGCAGTGCTAGACAATTCTCCGAGCAGTACTTC. The encoded protein is CSARQFSEQYF.

The chain is built from TRBV10-2 and TRBJ1-1; D is uncertain. Germline loops: CDR1 WSHSY, CDR2 SAAADI. The CDR3 totals 14 residues. The ends were cut back, 7 bases at V and 1 base at J, with 13 bases in the middle. The CDR3 DNA reads TGCGCCAGCATTCAGTCTGGCAGGAACACTGAAGCTTTCTTT. Protein sequence: CASIQSGRNTEAFF.

This clonotype came up a few times. DNA for the CDR3: TGTGCCAGCAGCCAAGGCGGCCGGGTAGAGCAGTACTTC. Encoded protein: CASSQGGRVEQYF. This sequence joins TRBV4-2 and TRBJ2-7; D remains unclear. The germline V and J ends were trimmed by 1 base and 7 bases, with 11 bases remaining between them. This CDR3 comprises 13 residues. Germline CDR1 reads LGHNA; CDR2 reads YNFKEQ.